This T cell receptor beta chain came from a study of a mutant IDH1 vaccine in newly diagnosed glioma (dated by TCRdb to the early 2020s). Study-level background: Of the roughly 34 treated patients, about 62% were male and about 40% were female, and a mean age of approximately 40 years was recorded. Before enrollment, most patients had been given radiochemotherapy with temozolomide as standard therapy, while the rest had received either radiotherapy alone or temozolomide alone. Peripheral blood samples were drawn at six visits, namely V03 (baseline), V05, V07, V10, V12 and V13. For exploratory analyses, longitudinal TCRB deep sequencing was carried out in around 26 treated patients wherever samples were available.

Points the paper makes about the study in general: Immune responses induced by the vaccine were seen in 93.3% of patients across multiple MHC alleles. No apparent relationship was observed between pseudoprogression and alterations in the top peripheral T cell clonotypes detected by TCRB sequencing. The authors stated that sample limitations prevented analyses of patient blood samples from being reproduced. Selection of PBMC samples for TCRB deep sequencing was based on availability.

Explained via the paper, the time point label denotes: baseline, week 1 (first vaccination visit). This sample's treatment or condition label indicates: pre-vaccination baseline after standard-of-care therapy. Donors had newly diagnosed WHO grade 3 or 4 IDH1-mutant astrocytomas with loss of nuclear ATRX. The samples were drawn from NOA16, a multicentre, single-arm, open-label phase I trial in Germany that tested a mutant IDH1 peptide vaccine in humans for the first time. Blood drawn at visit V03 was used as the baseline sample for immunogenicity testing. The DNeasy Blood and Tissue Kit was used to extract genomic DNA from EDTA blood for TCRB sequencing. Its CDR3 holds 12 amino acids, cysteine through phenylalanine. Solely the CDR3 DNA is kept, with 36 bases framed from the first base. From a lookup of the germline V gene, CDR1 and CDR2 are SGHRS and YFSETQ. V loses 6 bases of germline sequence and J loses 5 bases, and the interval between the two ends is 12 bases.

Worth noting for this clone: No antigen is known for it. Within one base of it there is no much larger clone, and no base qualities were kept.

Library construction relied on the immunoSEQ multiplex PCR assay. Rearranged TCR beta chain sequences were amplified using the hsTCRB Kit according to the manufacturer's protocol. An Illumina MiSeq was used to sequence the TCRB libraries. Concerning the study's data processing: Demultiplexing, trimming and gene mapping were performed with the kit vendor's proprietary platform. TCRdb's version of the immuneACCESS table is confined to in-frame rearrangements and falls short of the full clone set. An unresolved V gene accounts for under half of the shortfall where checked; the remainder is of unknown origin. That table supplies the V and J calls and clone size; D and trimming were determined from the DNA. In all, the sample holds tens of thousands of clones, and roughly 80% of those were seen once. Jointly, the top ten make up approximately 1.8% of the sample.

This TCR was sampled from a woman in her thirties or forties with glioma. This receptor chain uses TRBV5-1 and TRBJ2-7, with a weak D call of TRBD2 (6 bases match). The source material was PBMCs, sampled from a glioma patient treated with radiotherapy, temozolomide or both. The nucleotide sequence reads TGCGCCAGCAAGCGGGTTGGGAACGAGCAGTACTTC. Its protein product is CASKRVGNEQYF.